This passage covers 11 T cell receptor beta chains from one sample sequenced in a study of blood T cell repertoires in COVID-19 (dated by TCRdb to the early 2020s). Libraries were constructed by the immunoSEQ multiplex PCR assay. This is the immuneACCESS table as TCRdb keeps it, with only in-frame sequences that have V and J called. A part of the clones is gone; compared with another copy, unresolved V genes explain less than half, and the rest is unexplained. In this sample the table shows some 670,000 clones, around 90% of which occur a single time. 0.2% to 0.3% of the sample rests with the top ten. Sequencing was done on a sample of peripheral blood. These TCRs come from a woman between 18 and 29 years old with acute or convalescent COVID-19.

J is TRBJ2-5 and V is TRBV29-1; D gene ambiguous. The V and J ends lost 4 bases and 2 bases respectively, with 8 bases between them. CDR1 SQVTM and CDR2 ANQGSEA come from the germline V gene. The CDR3 has 12 amino acids. The CDR3 spells CSVGPVQETQYF. The CDR3 bases are TGCAGCGTTGGGCCTGTACAAGAGACCCAGTACTTC.

The rearrangement joins TRBV4-3 to TRBJ1-3; 8 bases are a match to TRBD1. CDR3 length equals 16 residues. The J segment lost 4 bases and the V segment lost 1 base, leaving 6 bases of the junction unmatched. Germline CDR1 LGHNA, CDR2 YSLEER. This chain's CDR3 is CASSQVSGTGGNTIYF. CDR3 coding DNA: TGCGCCAGCAGCCAAGTTTCGGGGACAGGCGGAAACACCATATATTTT.

The gene calls are TRBV6-6 and TRBJ1-1; D is ambiguous. Germline loops: CDR1 MNHNY, CDR2 SVGAGI (reference sequence). The V gene lost 10 bases and the J gene lost 11 bases, with 14 bases spanning the gap. The CDR3 consists of 10 residues. CDR3 DNA: TGTGCCACCGTCGGGTGGGAGGCTTTCTTT. Protein sequence: CATVGWEAFF.

The chain uses TRBV27 and TRBJ2-7, with 8 bases matching TRBD2. The CDR3 sequence is 13 residues long. Germline values: CDR1 MNHEY, CDR2 SMNVEV (reference sequence). The junction had 0 bases not matched to a gene; V was cut back by 2 bases and J by 3 bases. CDR3 region: CASSLLAGYEQYF. The CDR3 bases are TGTGCCAGCAGTTTACTAGCGGGCTACGAGCAGTACTTC.

The J gene is TRBJ1-1, the V gene TRBV9, with a possible D match to TRBD1 (5 bases). The V and J ends lost 5 bases and 4 bases respectively, with 18 bases between them. CDR3 length: 15 residues. Germline CDR1 reads SGDLS; CDR2 reads YYNGEE. CDR3 coding DNA: TGTGCCAGCAGTCCCAACCCGCCTCAGGGCACTGAAGCTTTCTTT. Amino acids: CASSPNPPQGTEAFF. Based on the CDR3 plus reference TRBV9 and TRBJ1-1, the full variable domain is DSGVTQTPKHLITATGQRVTLRCSPRSGDLSVYWYQQSLDQGLQFLIQYYNGEERAKGNILERFSAQQFPDLHSELNLSSLELGDSALYFCASSPNPPQGTEAFFGQGTRLTVV.

The chain combines TRBV27 with TRBJ1-2, with 7 bases that match TRBD1. J lost 4 bases, V lost 5 bases, and 7 bases had no gene match. Germline lookup yields CDR1 MNHEY and CDR2 SMNVEV (reference sequence). The length of the CDR3 is 14 residues. The CDR3 DNA is TGTGCCAGCAGTACCCGGACAGGATTCTATGGCTACACCTTC. Amino acids: CASSTRTGFYGYTF.

The chain is built from TRBV9 and TRBJ2-7; D ambiguous. From germline, CDR1 is SGDLS and CDR2 YYNGEE. V lost 4 bases to trimming and J lost 3 bases, with 11 bases between them. CDR3 length: 13 amino acids. The CDR3 reads CASSLSVDYEQYF. CDR3 bases: TGTGCCAGCAGCCTGAGTGTTGACTACGAGCAGTACTTC.

The genes are TRBV5-1 and TRBJ1-2; 7 nucleotides match TRBD1. V lost 2 bases to trimming and J lost 1 base; unmatched junction nucleotides: 11. This CDR3 has 17 amino acids. Looked up from germline, CDR1 is SGHRS and CDR2 is YFSETQ. The CDR3, as DNA: TGCGCCAGCAGCTTAGAATGGGGACAGAGCTTTAACTATGGCTACACCTTC. This codes for CASSLEWGQSFNYGYTF.

Note on this clone: This specimen includes other DNA sequences encoding the same CDR3. The chain carries TRBV5-1 and TRBJ1-3; tentatively, D is TRBD1 (5 bases). In germline, CDR1 is SGHRS, CDR2 YFSETQ. V lost 4 bases and J 4 bases, leaving 12 bases between the germline ends. The CDR3 runs to 14 residues. Here the CDR3 reads CASSPGTAGNTIYF. The CDR3 DNA reads TGCGCCAGCAGCCCGGGGACTGCCGGAAACACCATATATTTT.

The gene calls are TRBV5-1 and TRBJ1-2; 9 bases line up with TRBD1. This CDR3 comprises 14 residues. The J segment lost 8 bases and the V segment lost 4 bases, leaving 9 bases of the junction unmatched. Germline V CDR1 and CDR2: SGHRS, YFSETQ. CDR3 protein: CASSPTGGQRGYTF. The CDR3 DNA reads TGCGCCAGCAGCCCGACAGGGGGACAAAGGGGCTACACCTTC.

The chain links TRBV29-1 to TRBJ1-2; no clear D gene. Germline V gives CDR1 SQVTM, CDR2 ANQGSEA. This CDR3 spans 8 amino acids. With 7 bases removed from V and 13 bases from J, the gap between germline ends came to 10 bases. The CDR3 bases are TGCAGCGCCGATTTAGCCACCTTC. It encodes CSADLATF.